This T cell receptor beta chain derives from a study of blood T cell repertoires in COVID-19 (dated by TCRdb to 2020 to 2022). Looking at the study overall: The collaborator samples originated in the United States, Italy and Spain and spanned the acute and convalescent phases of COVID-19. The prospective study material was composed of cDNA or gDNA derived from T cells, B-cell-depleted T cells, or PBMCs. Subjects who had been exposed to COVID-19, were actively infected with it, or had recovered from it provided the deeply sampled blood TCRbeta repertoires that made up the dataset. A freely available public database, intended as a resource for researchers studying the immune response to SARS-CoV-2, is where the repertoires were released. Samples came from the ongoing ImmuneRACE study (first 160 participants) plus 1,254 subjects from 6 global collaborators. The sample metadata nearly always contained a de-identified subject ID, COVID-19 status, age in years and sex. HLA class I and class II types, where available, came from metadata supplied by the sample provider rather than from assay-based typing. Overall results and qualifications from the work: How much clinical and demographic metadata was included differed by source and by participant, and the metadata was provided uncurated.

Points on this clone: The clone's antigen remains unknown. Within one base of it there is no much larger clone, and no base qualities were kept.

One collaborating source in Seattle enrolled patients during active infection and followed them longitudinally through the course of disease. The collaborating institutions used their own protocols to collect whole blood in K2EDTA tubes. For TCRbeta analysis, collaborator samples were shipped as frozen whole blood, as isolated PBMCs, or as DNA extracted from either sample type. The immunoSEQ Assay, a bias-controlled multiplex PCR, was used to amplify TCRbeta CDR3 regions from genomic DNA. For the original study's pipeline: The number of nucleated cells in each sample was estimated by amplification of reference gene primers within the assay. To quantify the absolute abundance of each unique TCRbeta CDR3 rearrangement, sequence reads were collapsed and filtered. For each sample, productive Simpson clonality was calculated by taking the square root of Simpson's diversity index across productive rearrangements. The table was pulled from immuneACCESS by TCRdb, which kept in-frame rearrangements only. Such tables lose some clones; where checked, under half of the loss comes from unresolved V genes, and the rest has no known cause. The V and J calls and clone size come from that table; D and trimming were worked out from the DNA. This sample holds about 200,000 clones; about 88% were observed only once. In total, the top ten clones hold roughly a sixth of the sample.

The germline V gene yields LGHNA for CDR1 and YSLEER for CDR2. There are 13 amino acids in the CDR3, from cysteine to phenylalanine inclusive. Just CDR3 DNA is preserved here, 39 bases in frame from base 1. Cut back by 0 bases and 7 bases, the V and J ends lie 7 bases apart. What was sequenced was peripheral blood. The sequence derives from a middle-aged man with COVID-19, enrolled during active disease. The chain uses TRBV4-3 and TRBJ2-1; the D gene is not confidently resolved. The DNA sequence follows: TGCGCCAGCAGCCAAGATCCGCGAAATGAGCAGTTCTTC. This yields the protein CASSQDPRNEQFF.